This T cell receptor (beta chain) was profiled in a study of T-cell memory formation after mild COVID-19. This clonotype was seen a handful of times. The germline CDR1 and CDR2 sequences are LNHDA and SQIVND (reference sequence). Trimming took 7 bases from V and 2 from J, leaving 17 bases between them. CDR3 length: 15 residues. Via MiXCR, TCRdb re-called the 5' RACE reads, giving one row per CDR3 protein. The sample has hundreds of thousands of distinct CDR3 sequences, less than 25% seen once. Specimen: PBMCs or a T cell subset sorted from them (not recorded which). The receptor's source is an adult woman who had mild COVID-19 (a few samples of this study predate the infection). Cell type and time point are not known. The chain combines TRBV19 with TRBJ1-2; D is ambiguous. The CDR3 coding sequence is TGTGCCAGTACGGATCCAGCCGGGTCCAACTATGGCTACACCTTC. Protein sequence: CASTDPAGSNYGYTF. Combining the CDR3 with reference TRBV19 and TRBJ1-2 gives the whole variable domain DGGITQSPKYLFRKEGQNVTLSCEQNLNHDAMYWYRQDPGQGLRLIYYSQIVNDFQKGDIAEGYSVSREKKESFPLTVTSAQKNPTAFYLCASTDPAGSNYGYTFGSGTRLTVV.